Given below is one T cell receptor (beta chain) in context. Its antigen is undetermined. This sample was taken from a study of response to subunit inactivated influenza vaccine. The CDR3 sequence is 15 residues long. Germline CDR1 is SGHAT and CDR2 is FQNNGV. Germline trimming cut 5 bases from V and 5 bases from J; bases unmatched to any gene: 8. Study-level results: New T cells are recruited in small numbers by each seasonal influenza vaccination, according to the authors' suggestion.

One entry per CDR3 protein, called by TCRdb with MiXCR from the RT-PCR reads. The sample shows a few hundred thousand distinct CDR3 sequences, more than 7% of them seen only once. Source: PBMCs from blood, taken roughly 24 months after vaccination. The origin of this receptor is a man aged 50 to 75 who received an inactivated influenza vaccine. The chain recombines TRBV11-2 with TRBJ2-2; 7 bases fit TRBD1. The CDR3 loop reads CASSRVRGQTGELFF. The DNA of the CDR3 is TGTGCCAGCAGCAGAGTCAGGGGACAGACCGGGGAGCTGTTTTTT.